This passage covers 23 T cell receptor beta chains from one sample sequenced in a study of cytomegalovirus exposure and HLA in healthy donors. The study ran its PCR with 60 Vbeta and 13 Jbeta primers. The repertoire was sequenced with immunoSEQ multiplex PCR; TCRdb's copy has only in-frame clones and lacks some. The repertoire consists of 130,000 to 150,000 clones, with under 90% occurring once and the leading ten covering roughly 2.5%. The sample comprised PBMCs. The source of these receptors is a boy between 2 and 10 years old in good health and CMV-seronegative.

The CDR3 nucleotides are TGTGCCAGCAGTGATCCAGACAGCTACGAGCAGTACTTC. It codes for CASSDPDSYEQYF. The chain recombines TRBV25-1 with TRBJ2-7; tentatively, D is TRBD1 (5 bases). The CDR3 has 13 residues. Germline CDR1 and CDR2: MGHDK and SYGVNS. Trimming stripped 3 bases from V and 3 bases from J, with 9 bases between.

The gene calls are TRBV7-2 and TRBJ1-2; weak D call: TRBD1 (5 bases). CDR3 size: 13 residues. Germline V gene data show CDR1 as SGHTA and CDR2 as FQGNSA. The V end was cut by 4 bases, the J end by 8 bases, with 14 bases between. The CDR3 reads CASSSDSRVGYTF. CDR3 DNA sequence: TGTGCCAGCAGCTCTGACAGCCGGGTCGGCTACACCTTC. The variable domain in full, with the rest retrieved from reference TRBV7-2 and TRBJ1-2, is GAGVSQSPSNKVTEKGKDVELRCDPISGHTALYWYRQSLGQGLEFLIYFQGNSAPDKSGLPSDRFSAERTGGSVSTLTIQRTQQEDSAVYLCASSSDSRVGYTFGSGTRLTVV.

J is TRBJ1-5 and V is TRBV6-1; 7 bases match TRBD1. J gave up 1 base and V 2 bases, and 5 bases lay outside the gene matches. There are 16 residues in the CDR3. Germline CDR1 reads MNHNS; CDR2 reads SASEGT. The CDR3 protein is CASSEHPGGSNQPQHF. DNA for the CDR3: TGTGCCAGCAGTGAACATCCAGGGGGAAGCAATCAGCCCCAGCATTTT.

The rearrangement joins TRBV6-4 to TRBJ2-2; 8 nucleotides align to TRBD1. J gave up 3 bases and V 6 bases, and 0 bases lay outside the gene matches. Per germline, CDR1 MRHNA and CDR2 SNTAGT. The CDR3 contains 13 residues. The CDR3 nucleotides are TGTGCCAGCAGGACAGGGGACACCGGGGAGCTGTTTTTT. Protein: CASRTGDTGELFF.

This chain links TRBV19 with TRBJ1-2, with TRBD1 matching 9 bases. This CDR3 has 16 residues. Germline CDR1 and CDR2: LNHDA and SQIVND (reference sequence). Trimming cost V 5 bases and J 2 bases; bases outside gene matches: 9. The CDR3 coding sequence is TGTGCCAGTAGTCCCGGGCCGGGACAGGGAAACTATGGCTACACCTTC. This translates into CASSPGPGQGNYGYTF.

The chain uses TRBV4-2 and TRBJ2-3, with 7 bases that match TRBD2. The germline gives CDR1 LGHNA, CDR2 YNFKEQ. The junction had 22 bases not matched to a gene; V was cut back by 0 bases and J by 4 bases. The CDR3 has 21 amino acids. Here the CDR3 DNA reads TGTGCCAGCAGCCAAGATTGGGGTAGCGGGCGAGGCCCGGGGGTCTCAGATACGCAGTATTTT. This encodes CASSQDWGSGRGPGVSDTQYF.

For the CDR3, the DNA is TGTGCCAGCAGCCAAGTCTTGTCGGCTTGGCGACTAGCGGGATTCAACGAGCAGTACTTC. As protein: CASSQVLSAWRLAGFNEQYF. V usage is TRBV4-2 and J usage is TRBJ2-7, with 11 nucleotides matching TRBD2. Unmatched junction bases numbered 19, after V lost 1 base and J lost 5 bases. The V gene's germline CDR1 is LGHNA and CDR2 YNFKEQ. The CDR3 sequence is 20 residues long.

This clone was counted only a few times. V gene TRBV27 combines with J gene TRBJ2-3; 9 bases fit TRBD2. With V trimmed by 2 bases and J by 2 bases, 2 bases remained unmatched. Germline assignment: CDR1 MNHEY and CDR2 SMNVEV (reference sequence). This CDR3 spans 15 amino acids. The CDR3 protein is CASSLLAGNTDTQYF. The CDR3 DNA reads as TGTGCCAGCAGTTTACTAGCGGGGAACACAGATACGCAGTATTTT.

The rearrangement links TRBV28 to TRBJ2-3; 12 bases map to TRBD2. The CDR3 contains 20 residues. Per the germline V gene, CDR1 is MDHEN and CDR2 is SYDVKM. Losses at the gene ends were 3 bases for V and 4 bases for J; bases not matched to a gene: 17. In DNA form, the CDR3 reads TGTGCCAGCAGTTTCTTACCCCCTTCGACTAGCGGGAGTAACGCAGATACGCAGTATTTT. Its protein is CASSFLPPSTSGSNADTQYF.

V and J are TRBV6-5 and TRBJ2-7; D might be TRBD1 (5 bases). The V gene's germline CDR1 is MNHEY and CDR2 SVGAGI. The CDR3 sequence is 11 residues long. V was trimmed by 6 bases and J by 7 bases, leaving 10 bases between them. This CDR3 is CASRQGQEQYF. In DNA form, the CDR3 reads TGTGCCAGCAGACAAGGACAAGAGCAGTACTTC.

The chain carries TRBV13 and TRBJ2-5; 11 bases agree with TRBD1. In germline, CDR1 is PRHDT, CDR2 FYEKMQ (reference sequence). J was trimmed by 2 bases and V by 5 bases; bases with no gene match: 7. This CDR3 contains 16 residues. The chain's CDR3 is CASSTVWDRGQETQYF. DNA of the CDR3: TGTGCCAGCAGCACTGTCTGGGACAGGGGGCAAGAGACCCAGTACTTC.

The chain uses TRBV2 and TRBJ1-6; maybe TRBD1 (5 bases). Looked up from germline, CDR1 is SNHLY and CDR2 is FYNNEI. V was shortened by 3 bases and J by 0 bases, with 18 bases between the two germline ends. The CDR3 has 19 residues. Here the CDR3 reads CASSDSLRGGSSYNSPLHF. The CDR3 DNA sequence: TGTGCCAGCAGTGATTCCCTGCGCGGGGGAAGCTCCTATAATTCACCCCTCCACTTT.

CDR3 DNA: TGTGCCAGCACCCCAAGGAGGGGCGGCTCGGATGGCTACACCTTC. Residues: CASTPRRGGSDGYTF. The V call is TRBV9, the J call TRBJ1-2, with TRBD1 as a possible D gene (5 bases). The CDR3 is 15 residues long. Trimming stripped 6 bases from V and 6 bases from J, with 21 bases between. Germline CDR1 reads SGDLS; CDR2 reads YYNGEE.

This chain joins TRBV7-2 and TRBJ2-3; 7 nucleotides match TRBD2. CDR3 length: 12 amino acids. In germline, CDR1 is SGHTA, CDR2 FQGNSA. V gave up 8 bases and J gave up 4 bases; unmatched junction bases: 3. Here the CDR3 reads CASAGGADTQYF. The CDR3 DNA reads as TGTGCCAGCGCTGGGGGGGCAGATACGCAGTATTTT.

The CDR3 DNA is TGTGCCAGCAGCCTCCGGGACAGGGGAGAGACCCAGTACTTC. This translates into CASSLRDRGETQYF. The chain couples TRBV4-2 to TRBJ2-5; the match to TRBD1 covers 10 bases. After removal of 4 bases from V and 4 bases from J, the junction contained 3 bases not matched to a gene. The CDR3 totals 14 residues. Germline CDR1 and CDR2: LGHNA and YNFKEQ.

This chain joins TRBV2 and TRBJ2-5; 10 nucleotides match TRBD2. Trimming took 2 bases from V and 5 from J; bases not matched to a gene: 5. There are 15 residues in the CDR3. CDR1 is SNHLY and CDR2 is FYNNEI in the germline V gene. The CDR3 DNA reads TGTGCCAGCAGTGAAACAGCGGGGGGGCAGGAGACCCAGTACTTC. It is translated as CASSETAGGQETQYF. The entire variable domain, with the rest obtained from reference TRBV2 and TRBJ2-5, is as follows: EPEVTQTPSHQVTQMGQEVILRCVPISNHLYFYWYRQILGQKVEFLVSFYNNEISEKSEIFDDQFSVERPDGSNFTLKIRSTKLEDSAMYFCASSETAGGQETQYFGPGTRLLVL.

This clone has just one count. The chain employs TRBV5-1 and TRBJ2-1; TRBD2 is a possible D gene (6 bases). The CDR3 contains 14 residues. The germline CDR1 and CDR2 sequences are SGHRS and YFSETQ. V was clipped by 0 bases and J by 6 bases, with 10 bases between them. CDR3 DNA sequence: TGCGCCAGCAGCTTGGCTAGCGTCGGCAATGAGCAGTTCTTC. It translates to CASSLASVGNEQFF. Drawing the rest from reference TRBV5-1 and TRBJ2-1, the complete variable domain is KAGVTQTPRYLIKTRGQQVTLSCSPISGHRSVSWYQQTPGQGLQFLFEYFSETQRNKGNFPGRFSGRQFSNSRSEMNVSTLELGDSALYLCASSLASVGNEQFFGPGTRLTVL.

J is TRBJ2-5 and V is TRBV5-8; 7 nucleotides agree with TRBD2. The DNA matches TRBJ2-7 better at its end, which makes the J call doubtful. The CDR3 is 15 residues long. Germline CDR1 and CDR2: SGHTS and YDEGEE. The CDR3: CASSLGAGLTYEQYF. CDR3 nucleotides: TGTGCCAGCAGCTTGGGAGCGGGACTAACCTACGAGCAGTACTTC.

The J gene is TRBJ1-3, the V gene TRBV5-6; 8 bases fit TRBD1. Trimming took 4 bases from V and 2 from J; bases not matched to a gene: 2. Germline CDR1 is SGHDT and CDR2 is YYEEEE. This CDR3 has 14 amino acids. CDR3 region: CASSLRGPGNTIYF. The DNA for the CDR3 is TGTGCCAGCAGCCTCAGGGGGCCTGGAAACACCATATATTTT. Combining the CDR3 with reference TRBV5-6 and TRBJ1-3 gives the whole variable domain DAGVTQSPTHLIKTRGQQVTLRCSPKSGHDTVSWYQQALGQGPQFIFQYYEEEERQRGNFPDRFSGHQFPNYSSELNVNALLLGDSALYLCASSLRGPGNTIYFGEGSWLTVV.

The chain is built from TRBV6-5 and TRBJ2-5; D gene unclear. Trimming left V 0 bases short and J 2 bases short, with 4 bases between. The CDR3 is 13 amino acids. The germline CDR1 and CDR2 sequences are MNHEY and SVGAGI. The CDR3: CASSYSEQETQYF. Written as DNA, the CDR3 is TGTGCCAGCAGTTACTCGGAGCAAGAGACCCAGTACTTC.

This chain uses TRBV4-3 with TRBJ2-3; unclear D gene. The CDR3 runs to 18 residues. Germline V gene sequence: CDR1 LGHNA, CDR2 YSLEER. Between the trimmed V and J ends, which lost 0 bases and 0 bases, there was a span of 16 bases. This chain's CDR3 is CASSQDLAGVPSTDTQYF. CDR3 nucleotide sequence: TGCGCCAGCAGCCAAGATCTGGCAGGTGTCCCTAGCACAGATACGCAGTATTTT.

The chain is built from TRBV6-4 and TRBJ2-3; 9 bases fit TRBD2. After removal of 2 bases from V and 4 bases from J, the junction contained 1 base not matched to a gene. Germline V gene sequence: CDR1 MRHNA, CDR2 SNTAGT. CDR3 size: 14 residues. CDR3 residues: CASSDQRGADTQYF. The CDR3 region has the DNA TGTGCCAGCAGTGACCAGCGGGGGGCAGATACGCAGTATTTT.

This chain connects TRBV12-5 to TRBJ2-3; 10 bases map to TRBD1. The trim removed 8 bases at V and 4 bases at J, leaving 9 bases unmatched. Germline-derived CDR1 and CDR2 are LGHNT and FRNRAP. The CDR3 is made up of 15 amino acids. In DNA form, the CDR3 reads TGTGCTAGTTACTCATGGGACAGGGGATCAGATACGCAGTATTTT. Translated: CASYSWDRGSDTQYF.